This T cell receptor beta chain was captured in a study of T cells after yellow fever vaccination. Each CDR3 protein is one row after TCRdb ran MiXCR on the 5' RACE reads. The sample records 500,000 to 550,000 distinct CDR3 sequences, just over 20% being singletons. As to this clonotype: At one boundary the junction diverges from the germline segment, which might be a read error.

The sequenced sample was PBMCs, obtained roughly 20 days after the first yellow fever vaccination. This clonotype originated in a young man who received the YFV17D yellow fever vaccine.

The CDR3 DNA is TGTGCCAGCAGTGTATCAGGGTATGGGAACACTGAAGCTTTCTTT. This gives the protein CASSVSGYGNTEAFF. The rearrangement uses TRBV27 and TRBJ1-1; D might be TRBD1 (5 bases). The germline V gene has CDR1 MNHEY and CDR2 SMNVEV (reference sequence). The CDR3 loop spans 15 amino acids.